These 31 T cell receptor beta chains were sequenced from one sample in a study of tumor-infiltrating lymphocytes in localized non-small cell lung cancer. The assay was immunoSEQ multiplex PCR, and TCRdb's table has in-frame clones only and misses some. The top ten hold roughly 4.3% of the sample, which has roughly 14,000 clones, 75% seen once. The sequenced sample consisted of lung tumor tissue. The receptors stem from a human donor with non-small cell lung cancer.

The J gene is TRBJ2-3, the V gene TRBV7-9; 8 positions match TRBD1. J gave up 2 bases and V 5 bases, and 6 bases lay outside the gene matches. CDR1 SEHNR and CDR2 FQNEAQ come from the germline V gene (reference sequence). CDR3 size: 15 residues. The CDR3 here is CASSRRQGTTDTQYF. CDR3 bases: TGTGCCAGCAGCAGAAGACAGGGGACCACAGATACGCAGTATTTT.

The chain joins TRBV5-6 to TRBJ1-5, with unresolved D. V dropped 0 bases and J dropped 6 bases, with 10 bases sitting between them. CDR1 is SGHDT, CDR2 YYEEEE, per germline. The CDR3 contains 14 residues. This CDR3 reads CASSLGASGQPQHF. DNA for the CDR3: TGTGCCAGCAGCTTGGGGGCTAGCGGTCAGCCCCAGCATTTT.

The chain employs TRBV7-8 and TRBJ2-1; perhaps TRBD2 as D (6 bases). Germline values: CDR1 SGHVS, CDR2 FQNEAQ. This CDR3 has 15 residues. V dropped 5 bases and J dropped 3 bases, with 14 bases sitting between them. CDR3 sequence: CASSTIAEIYNEQFF. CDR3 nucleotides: TGTGCCAGCAGCACTATAGCGGAGATCTACAATGAGCAGTTCTTC. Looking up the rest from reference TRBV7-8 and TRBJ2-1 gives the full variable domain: GAGVSQSPRYKVAKRGQDVALRCDPISGHVSLFWYQQALGQGPEFLTYFQNEAQLDKSGLPSDRFFAERPEGSVSTLKIQRTQQEDSAVYLCASSTIAEIYNEQFFGPGTRLTVL.

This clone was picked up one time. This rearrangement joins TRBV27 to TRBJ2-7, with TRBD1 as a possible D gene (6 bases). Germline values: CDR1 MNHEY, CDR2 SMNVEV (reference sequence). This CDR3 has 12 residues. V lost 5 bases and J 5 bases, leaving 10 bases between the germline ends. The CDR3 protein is CASSPTGHEQYF. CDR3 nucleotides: TGTGCCAGCAGTCCCACAGGGCACGAGCAGTACTTC.

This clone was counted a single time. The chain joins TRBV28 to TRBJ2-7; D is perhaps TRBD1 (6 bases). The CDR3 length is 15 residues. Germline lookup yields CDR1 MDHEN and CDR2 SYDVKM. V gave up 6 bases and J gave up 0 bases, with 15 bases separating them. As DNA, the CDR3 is TGTGCCAGCAGGCAAATGACAGGCAGCTCCTACGAGCAGTACTTC. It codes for CASRQMTGSSYEQYF.

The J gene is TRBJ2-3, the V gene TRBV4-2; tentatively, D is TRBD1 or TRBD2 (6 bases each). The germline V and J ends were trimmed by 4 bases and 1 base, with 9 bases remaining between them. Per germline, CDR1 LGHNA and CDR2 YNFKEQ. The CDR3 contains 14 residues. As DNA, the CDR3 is TGTGCCAGCAGCCGGGGGGCGGGCACAGATACGCAGTATTTT. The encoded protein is CASSRGAGTDTQYF.

The CDR3 DNA reads TGCAGTGCTAGACTAGCGCCGGAGCAGTACTTC. It yields the protein CSARLAPEQYF. The V and J genes are TRBV20-1 and TRBJ2-7; the D gene is possibly TRBD2 (6 bases). This CDR3 contains 11 residues. V was cut by 2 bases and J by 7 bases, with 9 bases left in between. CDR1 is DFQATT, CDR2 SNEGSKA, per germline (reference sequence).

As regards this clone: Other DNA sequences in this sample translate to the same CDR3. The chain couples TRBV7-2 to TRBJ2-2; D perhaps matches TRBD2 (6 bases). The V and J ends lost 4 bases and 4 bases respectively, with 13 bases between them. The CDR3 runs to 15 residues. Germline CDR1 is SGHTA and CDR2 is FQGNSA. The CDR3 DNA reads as TGTGCCAGCAGCTCTCGGAGGGGCGGCACCGGGGAGCTGTTTTTT. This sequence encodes CASSSRRGGTGELFF.

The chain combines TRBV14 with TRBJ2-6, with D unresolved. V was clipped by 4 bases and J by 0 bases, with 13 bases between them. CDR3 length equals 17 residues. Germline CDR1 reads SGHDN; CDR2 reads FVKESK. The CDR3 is CASSREQSRSGANVLTF. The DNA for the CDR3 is TGTGCCAGCAGCCGTGAACAGAGTCGCTCTGGGGCCAACGTCCTGACTTTC.

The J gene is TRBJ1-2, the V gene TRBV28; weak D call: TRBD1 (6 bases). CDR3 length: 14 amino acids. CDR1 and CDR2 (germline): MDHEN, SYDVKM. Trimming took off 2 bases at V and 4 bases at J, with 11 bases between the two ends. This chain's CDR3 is CASSLMAGAYGYTF. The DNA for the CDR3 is TGTGCCAGCAGTTTAATGGCAGGGGCCTATGGCTACACCTTC.

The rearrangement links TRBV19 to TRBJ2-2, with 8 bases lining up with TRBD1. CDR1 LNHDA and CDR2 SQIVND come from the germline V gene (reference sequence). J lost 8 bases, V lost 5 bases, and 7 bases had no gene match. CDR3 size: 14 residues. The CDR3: CASSPLGQGGELFF. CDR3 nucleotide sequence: TGTGCCAGTAGTCCCCTCGGACAGGGAGGGGAGCTGTTTTTT.

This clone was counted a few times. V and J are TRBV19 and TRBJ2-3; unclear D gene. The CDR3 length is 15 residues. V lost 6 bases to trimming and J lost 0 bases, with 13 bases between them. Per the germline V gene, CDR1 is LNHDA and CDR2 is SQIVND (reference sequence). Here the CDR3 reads CASRRRPTSTDTQYF. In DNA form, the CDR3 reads TGTGCCAGTAGACGACGCCCCACTAGCACAGATACGCAGTATTTT.

The CDR3 is CASSLAGGGTDTQYF. Here the CDR3 DNA reads TGTGCCAGCAGCCTTGCGGGGGGAGGCACAGATACGCAGTATTTT. This chain connects TRBV14 to TRBJ2-3, with TRBD2 matching over 8 bases. There are 15 residues in the CDR3. In germline, CDR1 is SGHDN, CDR2 FVKESK. J gave up 1 base and V 4 bases, and 4 bases lay outside the gene matches.

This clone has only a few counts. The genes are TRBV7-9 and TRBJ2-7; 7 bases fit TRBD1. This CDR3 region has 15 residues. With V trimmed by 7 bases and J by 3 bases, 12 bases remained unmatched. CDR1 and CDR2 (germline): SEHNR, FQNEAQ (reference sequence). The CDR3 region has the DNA TGTGCCAGCACCCCACCGGACAGGACCAACTACGAGCAGTACTTC. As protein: CASTPPDRTNYEQYF.

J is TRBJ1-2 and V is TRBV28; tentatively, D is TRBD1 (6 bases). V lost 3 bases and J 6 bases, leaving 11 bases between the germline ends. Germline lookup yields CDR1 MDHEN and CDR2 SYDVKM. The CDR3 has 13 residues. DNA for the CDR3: TGTGCCAGCAGTTTTGGGCAGGGGCATGGCTACACCTTC. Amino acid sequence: CASSFGQGHGYTF.

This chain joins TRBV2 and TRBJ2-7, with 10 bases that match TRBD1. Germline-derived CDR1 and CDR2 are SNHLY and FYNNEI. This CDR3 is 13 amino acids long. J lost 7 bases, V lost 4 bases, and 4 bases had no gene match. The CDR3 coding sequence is TGTGCCAGCAGTGTGGACAGGGGGAGGGAGCAGTACTTC. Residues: CASSVDRGREQYF.

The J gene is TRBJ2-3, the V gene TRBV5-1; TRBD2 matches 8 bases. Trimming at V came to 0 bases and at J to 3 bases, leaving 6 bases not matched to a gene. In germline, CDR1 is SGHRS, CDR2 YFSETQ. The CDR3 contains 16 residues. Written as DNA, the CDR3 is TGCGCCAGCAGCTTGGAGGGGACTAGGGGGACAGATACGCAGTATTTT. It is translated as CASSLEGTRGTDTQYF.

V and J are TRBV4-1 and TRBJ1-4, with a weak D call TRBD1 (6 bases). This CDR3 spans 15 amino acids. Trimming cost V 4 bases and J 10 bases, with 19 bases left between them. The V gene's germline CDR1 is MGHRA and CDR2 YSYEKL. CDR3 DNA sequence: TGCGCCAGCAGCCTCATTTCGGGCAGGGGCGCAAAACTGTTTTTT. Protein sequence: CASSLISGRGAKLFF.

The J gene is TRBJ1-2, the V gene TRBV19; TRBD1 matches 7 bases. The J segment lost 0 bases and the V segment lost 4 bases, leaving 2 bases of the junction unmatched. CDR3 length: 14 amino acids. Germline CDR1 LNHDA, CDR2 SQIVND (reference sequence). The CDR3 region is CASSTGTANYGYTF. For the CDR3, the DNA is TGTGCCAGTAGTACTGGGACAGCTAACTATGGCTACACCTTC.

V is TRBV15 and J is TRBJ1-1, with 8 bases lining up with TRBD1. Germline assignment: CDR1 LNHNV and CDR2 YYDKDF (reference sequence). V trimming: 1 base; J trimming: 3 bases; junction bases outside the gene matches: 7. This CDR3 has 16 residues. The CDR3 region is CATSRVQGEVDTEAFF. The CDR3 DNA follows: TGTGCCACCAGCAGAGTACAGGGGGAGGTGGACACTGAAGCTTTCTTT.

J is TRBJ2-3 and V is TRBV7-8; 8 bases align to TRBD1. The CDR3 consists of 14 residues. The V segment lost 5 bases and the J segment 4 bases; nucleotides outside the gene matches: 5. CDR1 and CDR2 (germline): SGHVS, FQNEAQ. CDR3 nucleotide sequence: TGTGCCAGCAGCAGACCACAGGGGGCAGATACGCAGTATTTT. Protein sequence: CASSRPQGADTQYF.

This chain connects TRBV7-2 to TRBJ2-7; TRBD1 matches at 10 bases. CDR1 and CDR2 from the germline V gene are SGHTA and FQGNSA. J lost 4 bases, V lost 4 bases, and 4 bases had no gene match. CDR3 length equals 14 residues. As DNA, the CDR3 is TGTGCCAGCAGCTCGGGACAGGGGAAGTACGAGCAGTACTTC. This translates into CASSSGQGKYEQYF.

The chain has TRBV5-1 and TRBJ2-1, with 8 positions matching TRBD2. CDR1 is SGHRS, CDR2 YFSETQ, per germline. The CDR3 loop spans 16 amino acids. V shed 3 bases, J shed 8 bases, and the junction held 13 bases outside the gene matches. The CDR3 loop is CASSSGGGLKRDEQFF. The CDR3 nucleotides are TGCGCCAGCAGCTCCGGGGGGGGCCTTAAACGGGATGAGCAGTTCTTC.

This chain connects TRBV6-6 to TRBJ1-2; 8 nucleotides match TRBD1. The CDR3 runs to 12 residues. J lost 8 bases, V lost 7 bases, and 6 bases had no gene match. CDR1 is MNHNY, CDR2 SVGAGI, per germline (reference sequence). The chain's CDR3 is CASTATGEGYTF. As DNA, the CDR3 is TGTGCCAGCACCGCGACAGGGGAGGGCTACACCTTC.

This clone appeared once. The CDR3 sequence: CASSLSSSGTRNGYTF. In DNA, the CDR3 is TGTGCCAGCAGTTTATCCAGCTCCGGGACGCGGAATGGCTACACCTTC. The rearrangement joins TRBV28 to TRBJ1-2, with D possibly TRBD1 on 5 matching bases. V lost 1 base and J 6 bases, leaving 18 bases between the germline ends. Germline V gene sequence: CDR1 MDHEN, CDR2 SYDVKM. The CDR3 is 16 residues long.

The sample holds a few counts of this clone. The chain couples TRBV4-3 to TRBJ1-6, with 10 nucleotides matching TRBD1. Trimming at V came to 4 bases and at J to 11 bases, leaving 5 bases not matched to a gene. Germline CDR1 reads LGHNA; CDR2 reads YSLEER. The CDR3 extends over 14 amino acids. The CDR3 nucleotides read TGCGCCAGCAGCCGACAGGGGGCCGCTACACCCCTCCACTTT. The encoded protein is CASSRQGAATPLHF.

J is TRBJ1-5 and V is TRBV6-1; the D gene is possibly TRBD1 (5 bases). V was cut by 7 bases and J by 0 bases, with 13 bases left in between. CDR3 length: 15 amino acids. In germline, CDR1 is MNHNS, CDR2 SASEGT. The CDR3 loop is CASITGPYSNQPQHF. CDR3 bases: TGTGCCAGCATCACAGGCCCCTATAGCAATCAGCCCCAGCATTTT.

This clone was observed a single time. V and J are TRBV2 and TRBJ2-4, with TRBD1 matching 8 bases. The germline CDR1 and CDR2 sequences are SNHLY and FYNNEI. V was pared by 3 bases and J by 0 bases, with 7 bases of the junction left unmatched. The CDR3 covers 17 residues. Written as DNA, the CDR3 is TGTGCCAGCAGTGACCCCAACAGGGGGATAGCCAAAAACATTCAGTACTTC. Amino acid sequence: CASSDPNRGIAKNIQYF.

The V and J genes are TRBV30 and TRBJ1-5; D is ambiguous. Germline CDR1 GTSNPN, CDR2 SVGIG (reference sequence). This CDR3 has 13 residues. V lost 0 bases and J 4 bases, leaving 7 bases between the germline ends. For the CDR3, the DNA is TGTGCCTGGAGTGTCGAGGGAAATCAGCCCCAGCATTTT. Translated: CAWSVEGNQPQHF.

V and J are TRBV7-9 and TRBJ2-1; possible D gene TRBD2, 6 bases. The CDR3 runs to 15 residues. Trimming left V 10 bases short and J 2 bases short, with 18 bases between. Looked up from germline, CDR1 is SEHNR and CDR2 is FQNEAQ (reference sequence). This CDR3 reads CATTAEGHPYNEQFF. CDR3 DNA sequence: TGTGCCACCACGGCGGAGGGGCATCCCTACAATGAGCAGTTCTTC. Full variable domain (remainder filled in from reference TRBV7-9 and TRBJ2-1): DTGVSQNPRHKITKRGQNVTFRCDPISEHNRLYWYRQTLGQGPEFLTYFQNEAQLEKSRLLSDRFSAERPKGSFSTLEIQRTEQGDSAMYLCATTAEGHPYNEQFFGPGTRLTVL.

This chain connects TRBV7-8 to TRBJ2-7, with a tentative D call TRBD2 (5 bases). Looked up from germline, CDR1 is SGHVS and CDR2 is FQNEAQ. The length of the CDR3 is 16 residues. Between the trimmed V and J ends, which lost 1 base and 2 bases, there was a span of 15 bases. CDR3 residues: CASSLGGSGTPYEQYF. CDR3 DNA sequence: TGTGCCAGCAGCTTAGGAGGGAGCGGCACCCCCTACGAGCAGTACTTC.